The 9 T cell receptor beta chains given below trace back to one sample, sequenced in a study of T-cell reconstitution after alpha-beta-depleted transplantation in children. This sample's TCRbeta library carried unique molecular identifier barcodes. TCRdb itself ran the PCR reads through MiXCR, one entry per CDR3 protein. The sample has around 400,000 distinct CDR3 sequences, about 11% seen once. Sequenced here: PBMCs from the stem cell graft donor, sampled from the stem cell graft. These receptors were obtained from a human donor who donated a stem cell graft to a child with acute myeloid leukemia.

This clonotype has just a few counts. The chain has TRBV5-1 and TRBJ2-1, with D perhaps assigned TRBD1 or TRBD2 (5 bases each). Germline V CDR1 and CDR2: SGHRS, YFSETQ. The CDR3 length is 15 residues. V lost 4 bases and J 7 bases, leaving 18 bases between the germline ends. The CDR3 bases are TGCGCCAGCAGCCTCCGGGCCATCGGGGCTAATGAGCAGTTCTTC. Its translation is CASSLRAIGANEQFF.

This clonotype came up a few times. The chain has TRBV11-2 and TRBJ1-6; possible D gene TRBD1, 5 bases. Trimming removed 4 bases at V and 0 bases at J, with 16 bases between. This CDR3 contains 18 residues. CDR1 and CDR2 from the germline V gene are SGHAT and FQNNGV. CDR3 in DNA: TGTGCCAGCAGCTCCGGACACGGCCCCAGCTCCTATAATTCACCCCTCCACTTT. This encodes CASSSGHGPSSYNSPLHF.

The chain employs TRBV12-3 or TRBV12-4 and TRBJ2-5, with no clear D. CDR3 size: 16 residues. Trimming left V 8 bases short and J 4 bases short, with 23 bases between. CDR3 amino acids: CASVVSGANVRETQYF. The CDR3 region has the DNA TGTGCCAGCGTGGTGTCCGGAGCTAATGTGAGAGAGACCCAGTACTTC.

This clonotype was counted ten times or more. This chain joins TRBV6-1 and TRBJ2-4; TRBD1 aligns across 9 bases. The CDR3 is made up of 16 amino acids. The germline V gene has CDR1 MNHNS and CDR2 SASEGT. V shed 5 bases, J shed 0 bases, and the junction held 5 bases outside the gene matches. The CDR3 here is CASSIGQGLAKNIQYF. The DNA of the CDR3 is TGTGCCAGCAGTATCGGACAGGGGCTAGCCAAAAACATTCAGTACTTC.

This clonotype appeared many times. This chain uses TRBV20-1 with TRBJ2-7; 8 bases agree with TRBD2. This CDR3 spans 13 amino acids. Germline V gene lookup returns CDR1 DFQATT and CDR2 SNEGSKA (reference sequence). V was clipped by 3 bases and J by 4 bases; unmatched bases: 5. The CDR3, as DNA: TGCAGTGCTAGGGACGGGAGGGGGTACGAGCAGTACTTC. It encodes CSARDGRGYEQYF.

This clonotype turned up a few times. The rearrangement links TRBV12-3 or TRBV12-4 to TRBJ2-3, with 8 positions matching TRBD2. The CDR3 totals 16 residues. V lost 5 bases, J lost 6 bases, and 13 bases stayed unmatched. DNA for the CDR3: TGTGCCAGCAGTGGGGCCGGGACTAGTCATCTCGATACGCAGTATTTT. Amino acid sequence: CASSGAGTSHLDTQYF.

This clonotype was seen ten or more times. The chain carries TRBV20-1 and TRBJ2-2, with 10 bases fitting TRBD2. J gave up 4 bases and V 1 base, and 6 bases lay outside the gene matches. There are 16 residues in the CDR3. The germline V gene encodes CDR1 DFQATT and CDR2 SNEGSKA (reference sequence). CDR3 in amino acids: CSARGPPSGSTGELFF. CDR3 in DNA: TGCAGTGCTAGAGGCCCCCCTAGCGGGAGCACCGGGGAGCTGTTTTTT.

This clonotype was counted only a few times. The rearrangement joins TRBV20-1 to TRBJ2-3; 10 bases map to TRBD2. Germline lookup yields CDR1 DFQATT and CDR2 SNEGSKA (reference sequence). The junction had 7 bases not matched to a gene; V was cut back by 3 bases and J by 7 bases. The CDR3 covers 14 residues. This chain's CDR3 is CSASQAGGLNTQYF. Here the CDR3 DNA reads TGCAGTGCTAGTCAAGCGGGGGGGCTAAATACGCAGTATTTT.

This clonotype was counted a few times. J is TRBJ2-5 and V is TRBV9, with 8 nucleotides matching TRBD1. The CDR3 is made up of 14 amino acids. V was clipped by 4 bases and J by 5 bases; unmatched bases: 7. The germline CDR1 and CDR2 sequences are SGDLS and YYNGEE. CDR3 DNA: TGTGCCAGCAGCCGCAGGGGGCAAGGCGAGACCCAGTACTTC. The encoded protein is CASSRRGQGETQYF.